The following is a T cell receptor beta chain sequence with its context. Its antigen is unknown. This sample stems from a study of T cell responses to AZD1222 COVID-19 vaccine. About the research overall: Second-dose recipients at about 4 or about 12 weeks were treated as one pooled group.

Clones were read by immunoSEQ multiplex PCR, and TCRdb kept only the in-frame ones, dropping some. The table has 25,000 to 35,000 clones, approximately 89% seen once. Findings of the study overall: Spike-specific TCR breadth and depth grew following two AZD1222 doses. Vaccine-associated CD4 TCRs spanned spike, dominant at 160-218 and 743-854.

The CDR3 is made up of 14 amino acids. The V and J ends lost 1 base and 7 bases, in that order; junction bases with no gene match: 2. The germline V gene encodes CDR1 SGDLS and CDR2 YYNGEE. The TCR comes from an adult in good health. The rearrangement links TRBV9 to TRBJ1-6, with 7 positions matching TRBD1. The material was peripheral blood, obtained on day 0 of AZD1222 vaccination. CDR3 loop: CASSVTGENSPLHF. The CDR3, as DNA: TGTGCCAGCAGCGTAACAGGGGAGAATTCACCCCTCCACTTT.